These T cell receptor beta chains were read from a single sample in a study of cytomegalovirus exposure and HLA in healthy donors. The method was immunoSEQ multiplex PCR; TCRdb's version includes in-frame clones alone and lacks a portion of them. The repertoire holds under 150,000 clones, about 85% seen once, with under 2% in the top ten. Sequencing was carried out using PBMCs. The receptors derive from a boy aged 10-17 years in good health and CMV-seronegative. The CDR3 runs from the conserved cysteine through the conserved F or W. The D gene is left open where the match is weak. Only part of the rows carry a size: once, few, many, or a class if the clone is expanded.

D gene	J gene	CDR3 length	V gene	clone size	CDR3 protein	CDR3 DNA
TRBD2	TRBJ2-7	16	TRBV27	-	CASSPGLAGGNYEQYF	TGTGCCAGCAGTCCGGGACTAGCGGGAGGGAACTACGAGCAGTACTTC
TRBD1	TRBJ2-3	15	TRBV5-3	once	CARSRTGDTTDTQYF	TGTGCCAGAAGCCGGACAGGGGACACCACAGATACGCAGTATTTT
TRBD1	TRBJ1-1	13	TRBV28	-	CASGTGMNTEAFF	TGTGCCAGTGGGACAGGAATGAACACTGAAGCTTTCTTT
-	TRBJ1-2	13	TRBV19	-	CASSIAEGRAYTF	TGTGCCAGTAGTATAGCAGAGGGGAGGGCCTACACCTTC
-	TRBJ2-7	13	TRBV5-6	-	CASRTGLDYEQYF	TGTGCCAGCAGGACTGGACTCGACTACGAGCAGTACTTC
TRBD1	TRBJ1-5	16	TRBV19	-	CASSSFDRGNNQPQHF	TGTGCCAGTAGTTCCTTTGACAGGGGTAACAATCAGCCCCAGCATTTT
-	TRBJ1-5	14	TRBV9	-	CASSVEPGEQPQHF	TGTGCCAGCAGCGTGGAGCCAGGGGAGCAGCCCCAGCATTTT
TRBD1	TRBJ1-6	15	TRBV6-4	-	CASSDMGQGVSPLHF	TGTGCCAGCAGTGACATGGGACAGGGGGTTTCACCCCTCCACTTT
TRBD2	TRBJ2-1	13	TRBV28	-	CASSTTSGDEQFF	TGTGCCAGCAGTACGACTAGCGGCGATGAGCAGTTCTTC
TRBD2	TRBJ2-7	14	TRBV19	-	CASSILAGPYEQYF	TGTGCCAGTAGCATACTAGCGGGGCCCTACGAGCAGTACTTC
-	TRBJ1-1	13	TRBV7-9	-	CASSLTLNTEAFF	TGTGCCAGCAGCTTGACACTGAACACTGAAGCTTTCTTT
TRBD2	TRBJ2-7	15	TRBV6-5	-	CASSRTSGSWDEQYF	TGTGCCAGCAGTCGGACTAGCGGGAGTTGGGACGAGCAGTACTTC
-	TRBJ2-7	12	TRBV11-2	-	CASTRYSYEQYF	TGTGCCAGCACGCGGTACTCCTACGAGCAGTACTTC
TRBD1	TRBJ2-7	13	TRBV2	once	CARGDRENDEQYF	TGTGCCAGGGGGGACAGGGAGAACGACGAGCAGTACTTC
-	TRBJ2-5	16	TRBV19	-	CASSTPLTLYQETQYF	TGTGCCAGTAGTACGCCTCTGACACTGTACCAAGAGACCCAGTACTTC
-	TRBJ2-7	14	TRBV19	-	CASSTSRFSYEQYF	TGTGCCAGTAGTACTTCCAGGTTCTCCTACGAGCAGTACTTC
-	TRBJ2-1	14	TRBV19	-	CATKVSRGAYEQFF	TGTGCCACCAAAGTCTCTCGGGGGGCCTATGAGCAGTTCTTC
-	TRBJ2-7	13	TRBV7-2	-	CASSRGLTYEQYF	TGTGCCAGCAGCCGGGGACTCACCTACGAGCAGTACTTC